This entry features one TCR beta chain sequence. The data stem from a study of blood T cell repertoires in COVID-19. While infection was still active, Seattle patients were enrolled and then followed longitudinally. In the authors' methods: Reference gene primer amplification yielded estimated nucleated cell counts. Only in-frame clones appear in the TCRdb table, and some are missing; sequencing was by immunoSEQ multiplex PCR. V, J and clone size are those of that table, while D and trimming were read from the DNA. The sample yields about 220,000 clones, more than 75% seen once. The length of the CDR3 is 15 residues. The junction had 2 bases not matched to a gene; V was cut back by 1 base and J by 3 bases. CDR1 and CDR2 from the germline V gene are KGHSH and LQKENI.

The chain recombines TRBV18 with TRBJ1-1; 10 bases agree with TRBD1. This TCR was sampled from a woman in her 70s with COVID-19, enrolled during active disease. Sequenced sample: peripheral blood. In nucleotides, the CDR3 is TGTGCCAGCTCACCACTCGGGACAGGGGACACTGAAGCTTTCTTT. Amino acid sequence: CASSPLGTGDTEAFF.